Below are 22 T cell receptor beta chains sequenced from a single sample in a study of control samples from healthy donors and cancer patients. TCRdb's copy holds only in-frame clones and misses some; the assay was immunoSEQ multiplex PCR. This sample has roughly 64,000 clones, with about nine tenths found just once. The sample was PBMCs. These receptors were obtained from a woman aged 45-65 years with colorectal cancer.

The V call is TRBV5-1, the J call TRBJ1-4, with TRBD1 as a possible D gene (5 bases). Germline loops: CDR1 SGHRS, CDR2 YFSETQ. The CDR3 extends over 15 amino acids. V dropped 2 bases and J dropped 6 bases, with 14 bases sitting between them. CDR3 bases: TGCGCCAGCAGCTTCGCCGGGACCCTTGATGAAAAACTGTTTTTT. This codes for CASSFAGTLDEKLFF.

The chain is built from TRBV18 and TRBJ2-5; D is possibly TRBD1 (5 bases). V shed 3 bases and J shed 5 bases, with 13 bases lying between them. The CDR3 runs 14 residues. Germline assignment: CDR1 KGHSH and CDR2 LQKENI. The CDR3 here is CASSPPGQQETQYF. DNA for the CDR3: TGTGCCAGCTCACCTCCAGGGCAACAGGAGACCCAGTACTTC.

The CDR3 nucleotides read TGTGCCAGCAGCTTCCTGTGGGGTCTCGGCACTGAAGCTTTCTTT. As protein: CASSFLWGLGTEAFF. The chain carries TRBV5-6 and TRBJ1-1; D unclear. The CDR3 is 15 amino acids. Germline values: CDR1 SGHDT, CDR2 YYEEEE. V lost 2 bases and J lost 4, with 15 bases in between.

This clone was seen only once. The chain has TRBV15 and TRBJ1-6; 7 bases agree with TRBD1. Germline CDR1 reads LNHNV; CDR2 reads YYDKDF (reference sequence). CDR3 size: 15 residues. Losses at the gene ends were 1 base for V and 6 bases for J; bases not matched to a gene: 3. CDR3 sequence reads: CATSRVRDSNSPLHF. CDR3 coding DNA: TGTGCCACCAGCAGAGTTCGGGACAGTAATTCACCCCTCCACTTT.

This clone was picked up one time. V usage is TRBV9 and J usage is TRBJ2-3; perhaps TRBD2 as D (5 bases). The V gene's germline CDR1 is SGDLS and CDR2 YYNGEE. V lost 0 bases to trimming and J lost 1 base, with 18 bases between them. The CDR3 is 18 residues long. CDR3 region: CASSVDPRGTGGTDTQYF. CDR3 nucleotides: TGTGCCAGCAGCGTAGACCCCCGGGGAACCGGGGGCACAGATACGCAGTATTTT.

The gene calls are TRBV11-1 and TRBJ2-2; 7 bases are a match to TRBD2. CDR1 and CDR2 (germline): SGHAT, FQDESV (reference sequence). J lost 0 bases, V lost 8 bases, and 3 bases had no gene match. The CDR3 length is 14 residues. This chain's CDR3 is CASLSGPNTGELFF. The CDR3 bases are TGTGCCAGCCTTAGCGGGCCGAACACCGGGGAGCTGTTTTTT.

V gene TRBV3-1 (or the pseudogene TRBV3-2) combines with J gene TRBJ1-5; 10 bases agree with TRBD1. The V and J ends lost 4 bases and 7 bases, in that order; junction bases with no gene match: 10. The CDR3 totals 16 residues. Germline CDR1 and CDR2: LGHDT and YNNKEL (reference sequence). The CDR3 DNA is TGTGCCAGCAGCCTCAGTGGACAGGGGGAGGGCCAGCCCCAGCATTTT. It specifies CASSLSGQGEGQPQHF.

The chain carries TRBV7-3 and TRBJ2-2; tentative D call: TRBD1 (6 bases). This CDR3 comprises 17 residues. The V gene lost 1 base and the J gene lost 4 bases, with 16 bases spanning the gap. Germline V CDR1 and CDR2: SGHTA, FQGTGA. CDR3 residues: CASSLNVETGITGELFF. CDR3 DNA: TGTGCCAGCAGCTTAAATGTGGAGACAGGTATCACCGGGGAGCTGTTTTTT.

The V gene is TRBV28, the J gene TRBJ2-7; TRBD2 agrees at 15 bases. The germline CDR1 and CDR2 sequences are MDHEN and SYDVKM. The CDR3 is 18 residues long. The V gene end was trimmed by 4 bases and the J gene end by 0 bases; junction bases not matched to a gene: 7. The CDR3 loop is CASSSIWTSGRVSYEQYF. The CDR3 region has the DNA TGTGCCAGCAGTTCTATCTGGACTAGCGGGAGGGTCTCCTACGAGCAGTACTTC.

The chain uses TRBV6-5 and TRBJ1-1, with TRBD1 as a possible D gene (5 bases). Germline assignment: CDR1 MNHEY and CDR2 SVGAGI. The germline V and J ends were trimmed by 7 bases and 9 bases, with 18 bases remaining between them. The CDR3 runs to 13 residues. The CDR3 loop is CASTPGPGLQAFF. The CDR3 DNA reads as TGTGCCAGCACCCCGGGCCCGGGACTGCAAGCTTTCTTT.

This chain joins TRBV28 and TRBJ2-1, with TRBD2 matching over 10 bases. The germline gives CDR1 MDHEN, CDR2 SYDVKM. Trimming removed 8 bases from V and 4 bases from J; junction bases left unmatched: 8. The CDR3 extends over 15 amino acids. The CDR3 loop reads CASLDTSGNYNEQFF. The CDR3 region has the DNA TGTGCCAGCCTCGACACTAGCGGGAATTACAATGAGCAGTTCTTC. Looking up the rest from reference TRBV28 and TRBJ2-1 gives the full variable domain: DVKVTQSSRYLVKRTGEKVFLECVQDMDHENMFWYRQDPGLGLRLIYFSYDVKMKEKGDIPEGYSVSREKKERFSLILESASTNQTSMYLCASLDTSGNYNEQFFGPGTRLTVL.

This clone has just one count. CDR3 nucleotides: TGTGCCATCAGTGAGTCTAGCGGGAGGGCCGTCAATGAGCAGTTCTTC. It encodes CAISESSGRAVNEQFF. The chain recombines TRBV10-3 with TRBJ2-1; 11 nucleotides align to TRBD2. Germline-derived CDR1 and CDR2 are ENHRY and SYGVKD. This CDR3 is built from 16 residues. J was trimmed by 6 bases and V by 0 bases; bases with no gene match: 4.

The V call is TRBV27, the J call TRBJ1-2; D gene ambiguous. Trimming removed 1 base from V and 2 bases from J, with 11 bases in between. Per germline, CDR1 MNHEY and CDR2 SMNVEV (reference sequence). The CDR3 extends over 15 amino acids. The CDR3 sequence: CASSLFGSPNYGYTF. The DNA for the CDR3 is TGTGCCAGCAGTTTATTTGGCAGCCCAAACTATGGCTACACCTTC.

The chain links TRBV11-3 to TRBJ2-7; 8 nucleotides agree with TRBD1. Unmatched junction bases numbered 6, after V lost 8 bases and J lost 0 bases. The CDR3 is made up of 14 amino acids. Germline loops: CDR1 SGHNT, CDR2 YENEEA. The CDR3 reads CASPDRGSSYEQYF. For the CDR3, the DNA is TGTGCCAGCCCCGACAGGGGTAGCTCCTACGAGCAGTACTTC.

The CDR3 region is CASSPVTSGSIGDTQYF. DNA of the CDR3: TGTGCCAGCAGCCCCGTTACTAGCGGGAGTATTGGAGATACGCAGTATTTT. This chain joins TRBV7-2 and TRBJ2-3, with TRBD2 matching over 11 bases. The CDR3 consists of 17 residues. Germline V gene sequence: CDR1 SGHTA, CDR2 FQGNSA. V gave up 5 bases and J gave up 5 bases; unmatched junction bases: 12.

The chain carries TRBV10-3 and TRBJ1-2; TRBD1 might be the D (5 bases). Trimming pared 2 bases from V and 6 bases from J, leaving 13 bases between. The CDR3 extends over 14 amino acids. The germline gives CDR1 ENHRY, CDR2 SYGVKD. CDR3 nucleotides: TGTGCCATCAGTGAGCTCCTTTCGGGGGATGGCTACACCTTC. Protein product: CAISELLSGDGYTF.

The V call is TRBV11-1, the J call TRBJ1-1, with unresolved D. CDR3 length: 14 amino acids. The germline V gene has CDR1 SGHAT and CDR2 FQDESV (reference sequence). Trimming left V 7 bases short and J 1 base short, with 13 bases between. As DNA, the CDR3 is TGTGCCAGCAAGTTGAGACATAGGAACACTGAAGCTTTCTTT. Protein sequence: CASKLRHRNTEAFF.

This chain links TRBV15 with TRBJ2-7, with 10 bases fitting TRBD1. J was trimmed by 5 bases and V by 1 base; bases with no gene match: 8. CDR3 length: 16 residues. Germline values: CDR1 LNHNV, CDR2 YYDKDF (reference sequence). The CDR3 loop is CATSRARGQGTDEQYF. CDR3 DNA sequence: TGTGCCACCAGCAGAGCGCGGGGACAGGGGACTGACGAGCAGTACTTC. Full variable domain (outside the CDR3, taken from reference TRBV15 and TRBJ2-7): DAMVIQNPRYQVTQFGKPVTLSCSQTLNHNVMYWYQQKSSQAPKLLFHYYDKDFNNEADTPDNFQSRRPNTSFCFLDIRSPGLGDTAMYLCATSRARGQGTDEQYFGPGTRLTVT.

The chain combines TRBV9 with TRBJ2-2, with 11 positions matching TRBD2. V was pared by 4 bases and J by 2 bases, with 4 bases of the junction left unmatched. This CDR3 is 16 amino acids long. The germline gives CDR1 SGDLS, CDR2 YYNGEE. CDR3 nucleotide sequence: TGTGCCAGCAGCCTAGCGGGGGGCGCCAACACCGGGGAGCTGTTTTTT. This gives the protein CASSLAGGANTGELFF.

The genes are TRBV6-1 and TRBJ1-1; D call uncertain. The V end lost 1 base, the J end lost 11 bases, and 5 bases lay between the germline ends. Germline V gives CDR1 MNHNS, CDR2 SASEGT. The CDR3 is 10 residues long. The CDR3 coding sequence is TGTGCCAGCAGTGAAGACCTTGCTTTCTTT. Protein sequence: CASSEDLAFF.

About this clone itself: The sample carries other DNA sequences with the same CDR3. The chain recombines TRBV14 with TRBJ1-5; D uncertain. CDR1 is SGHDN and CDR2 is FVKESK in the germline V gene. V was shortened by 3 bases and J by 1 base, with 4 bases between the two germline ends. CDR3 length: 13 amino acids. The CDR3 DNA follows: TGTGCCAGCAGCCAGGACAGCAATCAGCCCCAGCATTTT. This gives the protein CASSQDSNQPQHF. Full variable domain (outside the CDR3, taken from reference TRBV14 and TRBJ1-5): EAGVTQFPSHSVIEKGQTVTLRCDPISGHDNLYWYRRVMGKEIKFLLHFVKESKQDESGMPNNRFLAERTGGTYSTLKVQPAELEDSGVYFCASSQDSNQPQHFGDGTRLSIL.

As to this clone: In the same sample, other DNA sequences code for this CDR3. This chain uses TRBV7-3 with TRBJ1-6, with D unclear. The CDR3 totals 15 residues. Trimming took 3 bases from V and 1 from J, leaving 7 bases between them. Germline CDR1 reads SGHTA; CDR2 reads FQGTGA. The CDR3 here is CASSLKGSYNSPLHF. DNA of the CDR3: TGTGCCAGCAGCTTGAAGGGTTCCTATAATTCACCCCTCCACTTT.